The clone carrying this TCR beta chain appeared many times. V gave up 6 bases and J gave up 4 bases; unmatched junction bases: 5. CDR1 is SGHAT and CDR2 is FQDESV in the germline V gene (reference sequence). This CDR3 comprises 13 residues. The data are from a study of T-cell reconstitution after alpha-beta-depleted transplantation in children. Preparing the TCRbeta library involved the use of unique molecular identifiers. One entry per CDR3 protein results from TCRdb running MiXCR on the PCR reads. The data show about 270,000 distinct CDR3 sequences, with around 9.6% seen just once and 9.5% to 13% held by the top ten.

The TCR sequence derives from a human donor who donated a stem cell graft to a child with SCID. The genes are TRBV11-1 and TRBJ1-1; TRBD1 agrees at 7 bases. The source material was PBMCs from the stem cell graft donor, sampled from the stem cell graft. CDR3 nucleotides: TGTGCCAGCAGTTCCAGGGGGGCCACTGAAGCTTTCTTT. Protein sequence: CASSSRGATEAFF.